The 31 T cell receptor beta chains below were found in one sample sequenced in a study of blood T cells in healthy people across ages. Next came a second PCR, run for about 6 to 12 cycles, which used a sample-barcoded 5' primer along with a J-beta primer mix. Each CDR3 protein is one row after TCRdb ran MiXCR on the 5' RACE reads. The data hold around 710,000 distinct CDR3 sequences, with roughly 41% observed a single time. Material: blood. Source of these receptors: an older woman in good health.

V and J are TRBV20-1 and TRBJ1-5; the D gene is possibly TRBD1 (5 bases). Germline assignment: CDR1 DFQATT and CDR2 SNEGSKA (reference sequence). This CDR3 has 15 amino acids. The V gene lost 4 bases and the J gene lost 6 bases, with 19 bases spanning the gap. CDR3 residues: CSATIGQGHVQPQHF. The CDR3 nucleotides are TGCAGTGCTACGATCGGACAAGGACATGTTCAGCCCCAGCATTTT.

This clonotype was found many times. The V call is TRBV6-5, the J call TRBJ1-2, with TRBD1 as a possible D gene (6 bases). CDR1 is MNHEY, CDR2 SVGAGI, per germline. The V and J ends lost 0 bases and 4 bases respectively, with 6 bases between them. The CDR3 totals 13 residues. The CDR3 bases are TGTGCCAGCAGTTACTCGACAGGCTATGGCTACACCTTC. Protein product: CASSYSTGYGYTF.

This clonotype came up once. J is TRBJ2-5 and V is TRBV29-1; the D call may be TRBD1 or TRBD2 (6 bases each). The CDR3 extends over 12 amino acids. The V gene's germline CDR1 is SQVTM and CDR2 ANQGSEA. V lost 6 bases and J lost 5, with 13 bases in between. As DNA, the CDR3 is TGCAGCGTACACACAGGGAGGGAGACCCAGTACTTC. Its translation is CSVHTGRETQYF.

Worth noting for this clonotype: The CDR3 carries no conserved terminal phenylalanine or tryptophan, so it likely arises from a read error. The chain joins TRBV24-1 to TRBJ2-1, with 8 bases lining up with TRBD2. The CDR3 is 15 amino acids. Germline CDR1 and CDR2: KGHDR and SFDVKD. V lost 4 bases, J lost 6 bases, and 7 bases stayed unmatched. CDR3 region: CATSDPTSGSNEQFL. In DNA, the CDR3 is TGTGCCACCAGTGACCCCACTAGCGGTTCCAATGAGCAGTTCTTG.

J is TRBJ2-1 and V is TRBV3-1; TRBD2 matches at 8 bases. The length of the CDR3 is 15 residues. The germline V gene has CDR1 LGHDT and CDR2 YNNKEL (reference sequence). V lost 2 bases and J lost 10; bases outside the gene matches: 10. CDR3 amino acids: CASSQRNSGTYEQFF. The CDR3 nucleotides are TGTGCCAGCAGCCAAAGGAATAGCGGGACCTACGAGCAGTTCTTC.

The CDR3 region has the DNA TGCAGTGCTAGGACTTCAGGGGGGACCCAGTACTTC. Translation gives CSARTSGGTQYF. The chain is built from TRBV20-1 and TRBJ2-5, with 7 nucleotides matching TRBD1. Per germline, CDR1 DFQATT and CDR2 SNEGSKA (reference sequence). This CDR3 comprises 12 residues. The V segment lost 3 bases and the J segment 7 bases; nucleotides outside the gene matches: 5.

This rearrangement joins TRBV10-3 to TRBJ1-1, with D tentatively TRBD1 (5 bases). The V gene lost 6 bases and the J gene lost 4 bases, with 9 bases spanning the gap. This CDR3 has 12 amino acids. Germline CDR1 reads ENHRY; CDR2 reads SYGVKD. The CDR3 bases are TGTGCCATCAGCGACAGCGCCACTGAAGCTTTCTTT. Encoded protein: CAISDSATEAFF.

Ten or more counts support this clonotype. The chain is built from TRBV9 and TRBJ2-5; D is perhaps TRBD1 or TRBD2 (5 bases each). CDR1 and CDR2 (germline): SGDLS, YYNGEE. The CDR3 is made up of 13 amino acids. V was trimmed by 6 bases and J by 3 bases, leaving 12 bases between them. CDR3 region: CASKGRWEETQYF. DNA for the CDR3: TGTGCCAGCAAGGGACGATGGGAAGAGACCCAGTACTTC.

This clonotype has a single count. A much more abundant neighbour one base away suggests this may be a read error. The rearrangement joins TRBV29-1 to TRBJ2-7, with TRBD2 matching over 7 bases. J gave up 7 bases and V 6 bases, and 21 bases lay outside the gene matches. CDR1 and CDR2 (germline): SQVTM, ANQGSEA. The CDR3 consists of 16 residues. The CDR3, as DNA: TGCAGCGTACGGGGGGATGGGCTAAACTCCTACAATGAGCAGTACTTC. Its translation: CSVRGDGLNSYNEQYF.

The chain combines TRBV12-3 or TRBV12-4 with TRBJ1-1; D gene ambiguous. Trimming pared 10 bases from V and 0 bases from J, leaving 12 bases between. The CDR3 has 13 residues. For the CDR3, the DNA is TGTGCCACCACCGGAGGGTTGAACACTGAAGCTTTCTTT. This sequence encodes CATTGGLNTEAFF.

J is TRBJ2-7 and V is TRBV29-1; 8 bases are shared with TRBD2. This CDR3 region has 14 residues. The V gene end was trimmed by 5 bases and the J gene end by 3 bases; junction bases not matched to a gene: 9. CDR1 is SQVTM and CDR2 is ANQGSEA in the germline V gene. The CDR3 DNA reads TGCAGCGTTCAACTAGCGGAACGGGGCTACGAGCAGTACTTC. Amino acids: CSVQLAERGYEQYF.

This clonotype was counted ten times or more. The chain couples TRBV11-1 to TRBJ2-4, with 7 bases identical to TRBD1. Trimming at V came to 6 bases and at J to 7 bases, leaving 12 bases not matched to a gene. The V gene's germline CDR1 is SGHAT and CDR2 FQDESV (reference sequence). The CDR3 is 15 amino acids. This CDR3 is CASSPRDSGVNIQYF. In nucleotides, the CDR3 is TGTGCCAGCAGTCCCCGGGACAGTGGGGTGAACATTCAGTACTTC.

There are a few counts of this clonotype. This sequence joins TRBV7-3 and TRBJ2-3; 9 nucleotides agree with TRBD1. V gave up 6 bases and J gave up 6 bases; unmatched junction bases: 10. The CDR3 is 15 amino acids. The V gene's germline CDR1 is SGHTA and CDR2 FQGTGA. The CDR3 region is CASRSGQGTHDTQYF. The DNA of the CDR3 is TGTGCCAGCAGATCCGGACAGGGGACTCATGATACGCAGTATTTT.

The chain carries TRBV30 and TRBJ1-2; 9 nucleotides align to TRBD1. In germline, CDR1 is GTSNPN, CDR2 SVGIG (reference sequence). The CDR3 spans 14 residues. V was clipped by 0 bases and J by 8 bases; unmatched bases: 7. CDR3 in amino acids: CAWSVGDRVGGYTF. CDR3 DNA sequence: TGTGCCTGGAGTGTAGGGGACAGGGTAGGCGGCTACACCTTC.

V and J are TRBV25-1 and TRBJ1-1; D gene uncertain. Germline loops: CDR1 MGHDK, CDR2 SYGVNS. Trimming shortened V by 7 bases and J by 1 base, and 10 bases separated the two germline ends. This CDR3 contains 13 residues. The CDR3 sequence is CASIKDGNTEAFF. CDR3 nucleotides: TGTGCCAGCATCAAGGACGGGAACACTGAAGCTTTCTTT.

V is TRBV12-3 or TRBV12-4 and J is TRBJ1-2; D unclear. Trimming took 2 bases from V and 7 from J, leaving 8 bases between them. This CDR3 has 12 amino acids. The CDR3 sequence: CASSLPGSGYTF. The CDR3 coding sequence is TGTGCCAGCAGTTTACCCGGGTCTGGCTACACCTTC.

This clonotype was counted at least ten times. The chain recombines TRBV12-3 or TRBV12-4 with TRBJ2-7; 7 positions match TRBD2. This CDR3 has 15 residues. Losses at the gene ends were 5 bases for V and 3 bases for J; bases not matched to a gene: 10. CDR3 sequence: CASSDSGGTIYEQYF. For the CDR3, the DNA is TGTGCCAGCAGTGACTCGGGCGGGACTATCTACGAGCAGTACTTC.

The chain uses TRBV20-1 and TRBJ2-7, with D perhaps matching TRBD1 (6 bases). V gave up 3 bases and J gave up 1 base, with 13 bases separating them. CDR1 is DFQATT, CDR2 SNEGSKA, per germline (reference sequence). This CDR3 spans 14 amino acids. CDR3 DNA sequence: TGCAGTGCTAGTTTGGACAGCCTGTCCTACGAGCAGTACTTC. Translating it yields CSASLDSLSYEQYF.

V usage is TRBV29-1 and J usage is TRBJ2-1, with TRBD1 as a possible D gene (5 bases). Germline V CDR1 and CDR2: SQVTM, ANQGSEA. The CDR3 spans 14 residues. Trimming removed 4 bases at V and 8 bases at J, with 18 bases between. The CDR3 DNA is TGCAGCGTTGTAGGGCAGGGTGCGCGCGATGAGCAGTTCTTC. The encoded protein is CSVVGQGARDEQFF.

This clonotype was detected only a few times. CDR3 residues: CASSLKLAGAYNEQFF. DNA of the CDR3: TGTGCCAGCAGCTTAAAACTAGCCGGAGCCTACAATGAGCAGTTCTTC. V and J are TRBV7-3 and TRBJ2-1, with a tentative D call TRBD2 (6 bases). V lost 1 base and J 2 bases, leaving 12 bases between the germline ends. The CDR3 consists of 16 residues. Looked up from germline, CDR1 is SGHTA and CDR2 is FQGTGA.

The chain recombines TRBV28 with TRBJ2-3; TRBD2 aligns across 7 bases. V shed 0 bases, J shed 5 bases, and the junction held 11 bases outside the gene matches. CDR1 and CDR2 from the germline V gene are MDHEN and SYDVKM. This CDR3 is built from 17 residues. Written as DNA, the CDR3 is TGTGCCAGCAGTTTATGGATCGGGGGGAGTAAGGAAGATACGCAGTATTTT. The encoded protein is CASSLWIGGSKEDTQYF. The full variable domain, completed using reference TRBV28 and TRBJ2-3, is DVKVTQSSRYLVKRTGEKVFLECVQDMDHENMFWYRQDPGLGLRLIYFSYDVKMKEKGDIPEGYSVSREKKERFSLILESASTNQTSMYLCASSLWIGGSKEDTQYFGPGTRLTVL.

The rearrangement uses TRBV21-1 and TRBJ2-4. TRBV21-1 has pseudogene status. This CDR3 contains 16 residues. In DNA, the CDR3 is TGTGCCAGCAGCAAAGATGTCAGGCTCCTCAAAAACATTCAGTACTTC. Its translation is CASSKDVRLLKNIQYF.

The chain couples TRBV18 to TRBJ2-1; unclear D gene. Germline loops: CDR1 KGHSH, CDR2 LQKENI. This CDR3 comprises 13 residues. Trimming stripped 3 bases from V and 3 bases from J, with 6 bases between. In DNA, the CDR3 is TGTGCCAGCTCACCGGAGTTCTACAATGAGCAGTTCTTC. This encodes CASSPEFYNEQFF.

In DNA, the CDR3 is TGCGCCAGCACCCGAATGGGGGAGGGATACAATGAGCAGTACTTC. It specifies CASTRMGEGYNEQYF. The rearrangement joins TRBV5-1 to TRBJ2-5; 7 nucleotides match TRBD2. The length of the CDR3 is 15 residues. The V gene's germline CDR1 is SGHRS and CDR2 YFSETQ. V gave up 6 bases and J gave up 11 bases; unmatched junction bases: 19.

The V gene is TRBV12-5, the J gene TRBJ2-7; D not resolved. The CDR3 length is 12 residues. Germline CDR1 is LGHNT and CDR2 is FRNRAP. The ends were cut back, 2 bases at V and 4 bases at J, with 6 bases in the middle. In DNA form, the CDR3 reads TGTGCTAGTGGTTTGCTTCCGTACGAGCAGTACTTC. This translates into CASGLLPYEQYF.

The chain links TRBV9 to TRBJ2-2, with D unclear. Germline V CDR1 and CDR2: SGDLS, YYNGEE. CDR3 length: 14 residues. V was clipped by 0 bases and J by 5 bases, with 8 bases between them. CDR3 bases: TGTGCCAGCAGCGTAGCTATGGAGACCGGGGAGCTGTTTTTT. This gives the protein CASSVAMETGELFF.

The chain carries TRBV11-2 and TRBJ2-7; maybe TRBD1 (6 bases). V lost 8 bases, J lost 3 bases, and 17 bases lay in between. Germline CDR1 SGHAT, CDR2 FQNNGV. The CDR3 sequence is 14 residues long. This CDR3 is CASGQLQGYYEQYF. The CDR3 coding sequence is TGTGCCAGCGGTCAACTACAGGGTTACTACGAGCAGTACTTC.

This clonotype was counted ten times or more. The chain is built from TRBV20-1 and TRBJ2-7, with 10 bases matching TRBD1. J was trimmed by 2 bases and V by 5 bases; bases with no gene match: 9. This CDR3 is 15 amino acids long. Germline CDR1 and CDR2: DFQATT and SNEGSKA (reference sequence). The CDR3 protein is CSAPDNGQGAYEQYF. The CDR3 DNA sequence: TGCAGTGCTCCCGACAACGGACAGGGGGCCTACGAGCAGTACTTC.

The V and J genes are TRBV29-1 and TRBJ2-2; 9 bases match TRBD1. The CDR3 has 13 residues. Germline V gives CDR1 SQVTM, CDR2 ANQGSEA. J lost 5 bases, V lost 7 bases, and 5 bases had no gene match. The CDR3 DNA is TGCAGCGCTGGGACAGGGCGAACCGGGGAGCTGTTTTTT. As protein: CSAGTGRTGELFF.

The J gene is TRBJ2-2, the V gene TRBV29-1; 11 bases align to TRBD2. The germline V gene has CDR1 SQVTM and CDR2 ANQGSEA. Trimming removed 2 bases from V and 4 bases from J; junction bases left unmatched: 3. The CDR3 has 15 residues. CDR3 nucleotide sequence: TGCAGCGTTGAAAGAGGACTAGCGGGCACCGGGGAGCTGTTTTTT. This encodes CSVERGLAGTGELFF.

This clonotype was seen only once. This chain joins TRBV7-2 and TRBJ2-6; D gene uncertain. CDR1 SGHTA and CDR2 FQGNSA come from the germline V gene. The CDR3 is 15 residues long. Deletions cut 1 base from V and 3 bases from J, with 7 bases between. Here the CDR3 DNA reads TGTGCCAGCAGCTTAGAAGTTGGTGGGGCCAACGTCCTGACTTTC. The encoded protein is CASSLEVGGANVLTF.